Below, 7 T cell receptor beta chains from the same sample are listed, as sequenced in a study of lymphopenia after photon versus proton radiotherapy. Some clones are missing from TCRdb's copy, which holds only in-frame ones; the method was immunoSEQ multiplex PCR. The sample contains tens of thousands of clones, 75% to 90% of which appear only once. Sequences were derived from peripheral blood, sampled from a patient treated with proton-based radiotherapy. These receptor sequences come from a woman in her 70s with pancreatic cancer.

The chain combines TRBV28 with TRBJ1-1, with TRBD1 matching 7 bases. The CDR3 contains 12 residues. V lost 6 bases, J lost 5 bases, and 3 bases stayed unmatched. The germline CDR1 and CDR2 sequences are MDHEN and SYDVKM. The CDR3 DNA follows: TGTGCCAGCAGATCGGACAGGACTGAAGCTTTCTTT. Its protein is CASRSDRTEAFF.

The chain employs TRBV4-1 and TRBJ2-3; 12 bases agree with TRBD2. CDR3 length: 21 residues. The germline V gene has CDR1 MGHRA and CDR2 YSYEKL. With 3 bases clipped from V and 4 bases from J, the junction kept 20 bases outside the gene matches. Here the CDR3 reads CASSQGRDWTSGEWWSDTQYF. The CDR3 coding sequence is TGCGCCAGCAGCCAGGGAAGAGACTGGACTAGCGGGGAGTGGTGGTCAGATACGCAGTATTTT.

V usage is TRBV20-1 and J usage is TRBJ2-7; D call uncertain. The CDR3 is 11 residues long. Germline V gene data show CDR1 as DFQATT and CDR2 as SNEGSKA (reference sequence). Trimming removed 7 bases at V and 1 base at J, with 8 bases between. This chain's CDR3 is CSVPSSYEQYF. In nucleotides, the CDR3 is TGCAGTGTCCCCAGTTCCTACGAGCAGTACTTC.

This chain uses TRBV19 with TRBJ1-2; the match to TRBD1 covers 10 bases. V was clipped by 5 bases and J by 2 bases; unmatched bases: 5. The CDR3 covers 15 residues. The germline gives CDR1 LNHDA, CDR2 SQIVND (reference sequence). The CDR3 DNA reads TGTGCCAGTAGTCAGGGGACAGGGGCGAACTATGGCTACACCTTC. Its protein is CASSQGTGANYGYTF.

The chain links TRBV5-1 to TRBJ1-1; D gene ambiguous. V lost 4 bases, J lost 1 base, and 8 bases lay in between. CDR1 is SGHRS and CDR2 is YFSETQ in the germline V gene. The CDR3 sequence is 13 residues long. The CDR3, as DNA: TGCGCCAGCAGCCCCCAGACGAACACTGAAGCTTTCTTT. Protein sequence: CASSPQTNTEAFF.

CDR3 DNA sequence: TGTGCCAGCAGTACACCGGGACAGGGGAACTATGGCTACACCTTC. Translation gives CASSTPGQGNYGYTF. The J gene is TRBJ1-2, the V gene TRBV6-6, with 10 bases matching TRBD1. The CDR3 extends over 15 amino acids. Germline loops: CDR1 MNHNY, CDR2 SVGAGI (reference sequence). Trimming cost V 5 bases and J 2 bases; bases outside gene matches: 5.

This CDR3 reads CASSFFPVGLNEQFF. CDR3 DNA sequence: TGTGCCAGCAGTTTTTTTCCGGTTGGTTTGAATGAGCAGTTCTTC. The rearrangement links TRBV28 to TRBJ2-1; D not resolved. Germline V lookup: CDR1 MDHEN, CDR2 SYDVKM. This CDR3 is 15 amino acids long. V lost 3 bases, J lost 7 bases, and 16 bases lay in between.